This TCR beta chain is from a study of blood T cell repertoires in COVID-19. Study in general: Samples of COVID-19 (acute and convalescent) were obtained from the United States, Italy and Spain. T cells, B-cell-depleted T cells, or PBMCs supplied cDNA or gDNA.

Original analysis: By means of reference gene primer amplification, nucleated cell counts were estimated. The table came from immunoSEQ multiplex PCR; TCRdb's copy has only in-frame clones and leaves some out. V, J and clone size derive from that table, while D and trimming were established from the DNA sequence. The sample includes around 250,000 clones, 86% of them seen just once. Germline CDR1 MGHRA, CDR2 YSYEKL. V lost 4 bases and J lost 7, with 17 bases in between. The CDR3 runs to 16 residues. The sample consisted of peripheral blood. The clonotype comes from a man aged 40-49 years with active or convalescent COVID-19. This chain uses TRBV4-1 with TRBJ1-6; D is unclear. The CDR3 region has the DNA TGCGCCAGCAGCCCCCCCCTTGAGCTAGCAAATTCACCCCTCCACTTT. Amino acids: CASSPPLELANSPLHF.